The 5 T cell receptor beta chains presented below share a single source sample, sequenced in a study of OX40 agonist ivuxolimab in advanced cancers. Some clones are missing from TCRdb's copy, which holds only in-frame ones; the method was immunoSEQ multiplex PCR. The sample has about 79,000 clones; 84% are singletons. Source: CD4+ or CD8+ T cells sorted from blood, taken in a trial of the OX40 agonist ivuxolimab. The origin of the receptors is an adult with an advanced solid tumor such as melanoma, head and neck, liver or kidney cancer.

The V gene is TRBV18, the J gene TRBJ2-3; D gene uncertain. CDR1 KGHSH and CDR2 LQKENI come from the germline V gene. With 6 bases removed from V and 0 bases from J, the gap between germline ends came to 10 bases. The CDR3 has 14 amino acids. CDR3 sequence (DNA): TGTGCCAGCTCCCTCCTATCCAGCACAGATACGCAGTATTTT. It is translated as CASSLLSSTDTQYF.

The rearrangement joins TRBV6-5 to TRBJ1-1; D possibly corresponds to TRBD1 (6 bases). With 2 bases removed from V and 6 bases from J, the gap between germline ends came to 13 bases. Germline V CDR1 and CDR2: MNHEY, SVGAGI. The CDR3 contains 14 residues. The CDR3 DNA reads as TGTGCCAGCAGTTACGGGGCGGGGGGCTCTGAAGCTTTCTTT. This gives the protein CASSYGAGGSEAFF.

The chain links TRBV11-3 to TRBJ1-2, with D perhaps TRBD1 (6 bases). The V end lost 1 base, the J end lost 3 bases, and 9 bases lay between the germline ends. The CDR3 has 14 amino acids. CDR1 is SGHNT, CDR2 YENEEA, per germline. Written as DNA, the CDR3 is TGTGCCAGCAGCTTAGCAGGGGTAGACTATGGCTACACCTTC. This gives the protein CASSLAGVDYGYTF.

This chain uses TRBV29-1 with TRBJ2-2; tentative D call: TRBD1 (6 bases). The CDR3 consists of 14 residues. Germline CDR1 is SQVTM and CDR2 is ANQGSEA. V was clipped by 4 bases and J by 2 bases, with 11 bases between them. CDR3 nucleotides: TGCAGCGTTGTAACAGGGCACAACACCGGGGAGCTGTTTTTT. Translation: CSVVTGHNTGELFF.

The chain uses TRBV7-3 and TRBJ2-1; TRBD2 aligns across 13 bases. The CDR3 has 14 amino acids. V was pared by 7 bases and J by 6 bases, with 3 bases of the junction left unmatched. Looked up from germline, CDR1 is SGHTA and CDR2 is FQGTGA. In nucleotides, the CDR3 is TGTGCCAGCAAAACTAGCGGGAGGGCCAATGAGCAGTTCTTC. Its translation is CASKTSGRANEQFF.